What follows describes a single T cell receptor beta chain. The data stem from a study of CXCR3-negative and CXCR3-positive naive CD8 T cells. The authors made the TRB cDNA libraries by 5' RACE using UMI labels. Each CDR3 protein gets one entry in TCRdb, which reprocessed the 5' RACE reads and gives no DNA. The sample table includes 41,000 or so distinct CDR3 sequences. The CDR3 contains 17 residues. Germline CDR1 is LGHNA and CDR2 is YSLEER. J is TRBJ2-3 and V is TRBV4-3; the TCRdb call, TRBD1, lacks DNA for checking. Specimen: naive CXCR3- CD8+ T cells from blood. Indicated subset: CD45RO-CCR7+CD27+CD95- naive CD8+ T cells lacking CXCR3 (TNR3-). This clonotype was sampled from a human donor in good health. Some clones in this sample may be carry-over from other donors' samples. This CDR3 is CASSQQGGGVGPDTQYF.